This T cell receptor (beta chain) originates from a study of T-cell memory formation after mild COVID-19. This clonotype was recorded a few times. CDR1 is DFQATT, CDR2 SNEGSKA, per germline (reference sequence). The CDR3 is 15 amino acids. V shed 3 bases and J 7 bases; nucleotides not matched to a gene: 11. TCRdb redid the calling of the 5' RACE reads with MiXCR, one entry per CDR3 protein. The sample has a few hundred thousand distinct CDR3 sequences, under 20% seen once; the top ten hold more than 20%. The material sequenced was PBMCs or a T cell subset sorted from them (not recorded which). The V call is TRBV20-1, the J call TRBJ2-2, with 7 bases matching TRBD2. The clonotype comes from a man aged 18 to 29 who had mild COVID-19 (a few samples of this study predate the infection). Cell type and time point are not known. DNA of the CDR3: TGCAGTGCTAGTAGCGGGTCCCATGGGTTCGGGGAGCTGTTTTTT. Translated: CSASSGSHGFGELFF.